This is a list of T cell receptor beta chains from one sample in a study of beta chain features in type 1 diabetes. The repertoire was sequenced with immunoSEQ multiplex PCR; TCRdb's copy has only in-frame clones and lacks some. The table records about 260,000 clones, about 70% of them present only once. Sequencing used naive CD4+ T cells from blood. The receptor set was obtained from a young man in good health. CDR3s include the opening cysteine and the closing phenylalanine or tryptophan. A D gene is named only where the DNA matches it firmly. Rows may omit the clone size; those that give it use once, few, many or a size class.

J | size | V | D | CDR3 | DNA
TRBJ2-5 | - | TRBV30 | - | CAWSVGEDHRETQYF | TGTGCCTGGAGTGTCGGGGAGGACCACCGAGAGACCCAGTACTTC
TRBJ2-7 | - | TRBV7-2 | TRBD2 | CASSPSGASGMYEQYF | TGTGCCAGCAGCCCGAGTGGGGCTAGCGGGATGTACGAGCAGTACTTC
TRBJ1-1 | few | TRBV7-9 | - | CASSLGQENTEAFF | TGTGCCAGCAGCCTGGGGCAGGAGAACACTGAAGCTTTCTTT
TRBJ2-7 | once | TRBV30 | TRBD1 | CAWTTGAPYEQYF | TGTGCCTGGACGACAGGGGCGCCCTACGAGCAGTACTTC
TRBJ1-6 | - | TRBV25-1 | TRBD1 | CASSESMVRGRNSPLHF | TGTGCCAGCAGTGAATCAATGGTCAGGGGGAGAAATTCACCCCTCCACTTT
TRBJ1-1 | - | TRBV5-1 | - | CASRTAGSPNTEAFF | TGCGCCAGCAGGACCGCAGGGTCCCCAAACACTGAAGCTTTCTTT
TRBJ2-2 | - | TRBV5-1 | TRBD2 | CASSTGLAGVGELFF | TGCGCCAGCAGCACGGGACTAGCGGGAGTCGGGGAGCTGTTTTTT
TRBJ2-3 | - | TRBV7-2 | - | CASSLRPELDTQYF | TGTGCCAGCAGCTTACGGCCGGAGCTGGATACGCAGTATTTT
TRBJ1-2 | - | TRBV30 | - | CAWSVRGTSGYTF | TGTGCCTGGAGTGTTAGGGGTACGAGTGGCTACACCTTC
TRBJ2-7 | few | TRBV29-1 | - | CSVEADQSYEQYF | TGCAGCGTTGAAGCTGACCAATCCTACGAGCAGTACTTC
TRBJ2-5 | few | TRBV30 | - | CAWKLELRETQYF | TGTGCCTGGAAATTGGAACTCAGGGAGACCCAGTACTTC
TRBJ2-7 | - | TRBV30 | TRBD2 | CAWRRAGGRYEQYF | TGTGCCTGGAGACGAGCGGGAGGACGCTACGAGCAGTACTTC
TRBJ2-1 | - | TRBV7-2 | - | CASSSPTGSYNEQFF | TGTGCCAGCAGCTCACCGACTGGGTCCTACAATGAGCAGTTCTTC
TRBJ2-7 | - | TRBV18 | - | CASSPPTTYEQYF | TGTGCCAGCTCACCACCCACTACCTACGAGCAGTACTTC
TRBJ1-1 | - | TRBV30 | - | CAWRARNTEAFF | TGTGCCTGGAGGGCCAGGAACACTGAAGCTTTCTTT
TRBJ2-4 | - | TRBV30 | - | CAWSTGSGNIQYF | TGTGCCTGGAGTACGGGGTCCGGAAACATTCAGTACTTC
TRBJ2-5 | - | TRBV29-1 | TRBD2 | CSAQTSGRETQYF | TGCAGCGCCCAGACTAGCGGGAGAGAGACCCAGTACTTC
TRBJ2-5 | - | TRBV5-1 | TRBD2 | CASSFITSALGTQYF | TGCGCCAGCAGCTTCATCACTAGCGCCTTAGGGACCCAGTACTTC
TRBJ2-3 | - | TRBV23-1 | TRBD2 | CASSTSGYTDTQYF | TGCGCCAGCAGTACTAGCGGGTACACAGATACGCAGTATTTT
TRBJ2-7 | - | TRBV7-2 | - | CASSLGRSAQGVQYF | TGTGCCAGCAGCCTAGGACGGAGCGCCCAGGGCGTGCAGTACTTC
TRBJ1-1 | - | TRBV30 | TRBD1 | CASYTGAPGTEAFF | TGTGCCTCTTACACAGGGGCCCCGGGGACTGAAGCTTTCTTT
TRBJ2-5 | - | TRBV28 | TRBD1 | CASSPGQGDLETQYF | TGTGCCAGCAGTCCGGGACAGGGGGACCTAGAGACCCAGTACTTC
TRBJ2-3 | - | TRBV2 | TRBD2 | CASSTTSGVSTDTQYF | TGTGCCAGCAGTACTACTAGCGGGGTTAGCACAGATACGCAGTATTTT
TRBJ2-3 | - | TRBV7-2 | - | CASSTPAGADTQYF | TGTGCCAGCAGCACCCCGGCAGGGGCAGATACGCAGTATTTT
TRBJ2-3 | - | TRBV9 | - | CASSVGLEDTQYF | TGTGCCAGCAGCGTAGGTCTAGAGGATACGCAGTATTTT
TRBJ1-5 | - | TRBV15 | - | CATSRGFSNQPQHF | TGTGCCACCAGCAGAGGATTTAGCAATCAGCCCCAGCATTTT
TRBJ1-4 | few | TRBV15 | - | CATSRGGRDGRKLFF | TGTGCCACCAGCAGAGGAGGCCGGGACGGGCGAAAACTGTTTTTT
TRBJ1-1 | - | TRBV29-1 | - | CSAVTGLNTEAFF | TGCAGCGCAGTCACAGGGCTCAACACTGAAGCTTTCTTT
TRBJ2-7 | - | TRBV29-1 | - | CSVGQAHYSYEQYF | TGCAGCGTTGGACAGGCCCACTACTCCTACGAGCAGTACTTC
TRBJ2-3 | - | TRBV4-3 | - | CASSQDDGSTDTQYF | TGCGCCAGCAGCCAAGATGACGGAAGCACAGATACGCAGTATTTT
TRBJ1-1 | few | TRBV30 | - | CAWRRTSNTEAFF | TGTGCCTGGAGGCGGACATCGAACACTGAAGCTTTCTTT
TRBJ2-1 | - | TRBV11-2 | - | CASSLDQVGVRNEQFF | TGTGCCAGCAGCTTAGATCAAGTGGGAGTAAGGAATGAGCAGTTCTTC
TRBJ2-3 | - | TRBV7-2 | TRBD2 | CASSLELSGRRDTQYF | TGTGCCAGCAGCTTAGAGTTAAGCGGGAGGAGGGATACGCAGTATTTT
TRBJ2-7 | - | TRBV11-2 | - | CATSEGASYEQYF | TGTGCCACCTCGGAGGGAGCCTCCTACGAGCAGTACTTC
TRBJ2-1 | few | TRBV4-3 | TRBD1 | CASSQDTHRGSQFF | TGCGCCAGCAGCCAGGATACTCACAGGGGGTCGCAGTTCTTC
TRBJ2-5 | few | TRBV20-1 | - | CSATYQETQYF | TGCAGTGCAACGTACCAAGAGACCCAGTACTTC
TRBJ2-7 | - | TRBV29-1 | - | CSAGDGTYEQYF | TGCAGCGCCGGCGACGGTACCTACGAGCAGTACTTC
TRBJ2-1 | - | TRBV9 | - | CASSPSSPIGSNEQFF | TGTGCCAGCAGCCCCAGTAGCCCTATAGGTTCGAATGAGCAGTTCTTC
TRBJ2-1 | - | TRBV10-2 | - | CASSADISYNEQFF | TGCGCCAGCAGCGCGGACATTTCCTACAATGAGCAGTTCTTC
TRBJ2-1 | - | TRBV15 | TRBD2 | CATSRGLAGVGEQFF | TGTGCCACCAGCCGGGGACTAGCGGGAGTTGGTGAGCAGTTCTTC
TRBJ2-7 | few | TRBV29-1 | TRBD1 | CSVLLWTGYSYEQYF | TGCAGCGTGTTGCTATGGACAGGCTACTCCTACGAGCAGTACTTC
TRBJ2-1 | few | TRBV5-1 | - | CASSVGLYNEQFF | TGCGCCAGCAGCGTCGGCCTGTACAATGAGCAGTTCTTC
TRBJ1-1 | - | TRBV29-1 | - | CSVVGGLNTEAFF | TGCAGCGTTGTCGGGGGATTGAACACTGAAGCTTTCTTT
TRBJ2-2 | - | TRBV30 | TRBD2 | CAWKREGTGELFF | TGTGCCTGGAAACGGGAGGGAACCGGGGAGCTGTTTTTT
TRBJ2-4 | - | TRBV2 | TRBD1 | CASSGPQGAKNIQYF | TGTGCCAGCAGCGGACCACAGGGGGCCAAAAACATTCAGTACTTC
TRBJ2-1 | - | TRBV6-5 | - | CASSYSILGIGNEQFF | TGTGCCAGCAGTTACTCGATTCTGGGAATTGGGAATGAGCAGTTCTTC
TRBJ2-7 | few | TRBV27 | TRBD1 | CASSLRGDRGRSYEQYF | TGTGCCAGCAGTTTGCGAGGAGACAGGGGGCGCTCCTACGAGCAGTACTTC
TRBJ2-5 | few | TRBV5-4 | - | CASSLNKETQYF | TGTGCCAGCAGCTTGAACAAAGAGACCCAGTACTTC
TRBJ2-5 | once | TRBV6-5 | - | CASSYSRGSQYF | TGTGCCAGCAGTTACTCGAGAGGATCCCAGTACTTC
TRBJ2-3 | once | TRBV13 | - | CASSRGTDTQYF | TGTGCCAGCAGCCGAGGCACAGATACGCAGTATTTT
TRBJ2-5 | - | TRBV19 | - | CASSDSSRGQETQYF | TGTGCCAGTAGTGATTCCAGCAGAGGACAAGAGACCCAGTACTTC
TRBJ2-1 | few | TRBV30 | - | CAWSRPVSLYNEQFF | TGTGCCTGGAGCCGTCCTGTTTCACTCTACAATGAGCAGTTCTTC
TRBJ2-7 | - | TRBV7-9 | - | CASSLAQRGYEQYF | TGTGCCAGCAGCTTAGCACAGCGCGGATACGAGCAGTACTTC
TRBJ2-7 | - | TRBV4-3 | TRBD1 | CASSPAGQGAHEQYF | TGCGCCAGCAGTCCCGCGGGACAGGGGGCCCACGAGCAGTACTTC
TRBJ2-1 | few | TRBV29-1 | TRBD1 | CSVFDRVAYNEQFF | TGCAGCGTTTTCGACAGGGTAGCCTACAATGAGCAGTTCTTC
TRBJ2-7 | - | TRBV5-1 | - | CASSLSPGSSYEQYF | TGCGCCAGCAGCTTGAGCCCGGGAAGCTCCTACGAGCAGTACTTC
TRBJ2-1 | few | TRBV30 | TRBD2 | CAWTLGGRSEQFF | TGTGCCTGGACCTTGGGAGGGAGGAGTGAGCAGTTCTTC